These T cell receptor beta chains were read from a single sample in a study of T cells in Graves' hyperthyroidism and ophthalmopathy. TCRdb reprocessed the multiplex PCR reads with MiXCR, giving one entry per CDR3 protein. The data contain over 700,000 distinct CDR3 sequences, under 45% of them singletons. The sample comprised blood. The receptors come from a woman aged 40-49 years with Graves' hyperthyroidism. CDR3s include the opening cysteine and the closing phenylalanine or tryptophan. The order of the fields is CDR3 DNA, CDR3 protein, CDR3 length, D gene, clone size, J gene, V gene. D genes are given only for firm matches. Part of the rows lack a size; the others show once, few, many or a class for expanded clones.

CDR3nt: TGCGCCAGCAGTGAGATAAGGTTCGGGGAGCTGTTTTTT; CDR3aa: CASSEIRFGELFF; len: 13; d_gene: -; abundance: -; j_gene: TRBJ2-2; v_gene: TRBV10-2
CDR3nt: TGTGCCAGCAGCTTGGGATCAGGGGGCAGCCTTAATGAAAAACTGTTTTTT; CDR3aa: CASSLGSGGSLNEKLFF; len: 17; d_gene: TRBD1; abundance: few; j_gene: TRBJ1-4; v_gene: TRBV5-4
CDR3nt: TGTGCCAGCTCCCTTACGCAGTGGACTAACTATGGCCACACCTTC; CDR3aa: CASSLTQWTNYGHTF; len: 15; d_gene: -; abundance: once; j_gene: TRBJ1-2; v_gene: TRBV6-1
CDR3nt: TGCGCCAGCAGCTCCGACAGGGCCACCGGGGAGCTGTTTTTT; CDR3aa: CASSSDRATGELFF; len: 14; d_gene: TRBD1; abundance: many; j_gene: TRBJ2-2; v_gene: TRBV5-1
CDR3nt: TGTGCCAGCAGTTCGGGACGTAACTTCTATGGCTACACCTTC; CDR3aa: CASSSGRNFYGYTF; len: 14; d_gene: -; abundance: -; j_gene: TRBJ1-2; v_gene: TRBV28
CDR3nt: TGTGCCAGCAGTTCCCTTGGGGCCTCAGAGGGCGAGCAGTACTTC; CDR3aa: CASSSLGASEGEQYF; len: 15; d_gene: -; abundance: -; j_gene: TRBJ2-7; v_gene: TRBV6-5
CDR3nt: TGTGCCAGCAGCTTTACGGGGGCCCGGGACTACACCTTC; CDR3aa: CASSFTGARDYTF; len: 13; d_gene: -; abundance: few; j_gene: TRBJ1-2; v_gene: TRBV11-1
CDR3nt: TGTGCCAGCAGTAACGGAGGAGTGGGCTACACCTTC; CDR3aa: CASSNGGVGYTF; len: 12; d_gene: -; abundance: few; j_gene: TRBJ1-2; v_gene: TRBV12-3/TRBV12-4
CDR3nt: TGTGCCATCAGTGGGGACAAGAGCTCCTACGAGCAGTACTTC; CDR3aa: CAISGDKSSYEQYF; len: 14; d_gene: -; abundance: many; j_gene: TRBJ2-7; v_gene: TRBV10-3
CDR3nt: TGTGCCAGCACCAACAGGGGTCGGATATCGGAGCAGTACTTC; CDR3aa: CASTNRGRISEQYF; len: 14; d_gene: TRBD1; abundance: few; j_gene: TRBJ2-7; v_gene: TRBV6-5
CDR3nt: TGTGCCTGTCAGCCCCAGCATTTT; CDR3aa: CACQPQHF; len: 8; d_gene: -; abundance: many; j_gene: TRBJ1-5; v_gene: TRBV12-3/TRBV12-4
CDR3nt: TGTGCCAGCTCACCCGGGACGGGACAGGGGATTCAGCCCCAGCATTTT; CDR3aa: CASSPGTGQGIQPQHF; len: 16; d_gene: TRBD1; abundance: once; j_gene: TRBJ1-5; v_gene: TRBV18
CDR3nt: TGTGCCAGTAGACCCCCGGGACAGGGGGGTCAGCCCCAGCATTTT; CDR3aa: CASRPPGQGGQPQHF; len: 15; d_gene: TRBD1; abundance: -; j_gene: TRBJ1-5; v_gene: TRBV19
CDR3nt: TGTGCCAGTAGTATAGTGGGGGGCCATGAAAAACTGTTTTTT; CDR3aa: CASSIVGGHEKLFF; len: 14; d_gene: -; abundance: -; j_gene: TRBJ1-4; v_gene: TRBV19
CDR3nt: TGTGCCAGCAGCTTAGCGGACAGCAACCTACCTCTCTTC; CDR3aa: CASSLADSNLPLF; len: 13; d_gene: -; abundance: many; j_gene: TRBJ1-2; v_gene: TRBV7-9
CDR3nt: TGCAGTGGTAGCGGGAGCGGCACAGATACGCAGTATTTT; CDR3aa: CSGSGSGTDTQYF; len: 13; d_gene: TRBD2; abundance: -; j_gene: TRBJ2-3; v_gene: TRBV20-1
CDR3nt: TGTGCCAGCCCGGGACTAGCGGAAGAGACCCAGTACTTC; CDR3aa: CASPGLAEETQYF; len: 13; d_gene: TRBD2; abundance: -; j_gene: TRBJ2-5; v_gene: TRBV2